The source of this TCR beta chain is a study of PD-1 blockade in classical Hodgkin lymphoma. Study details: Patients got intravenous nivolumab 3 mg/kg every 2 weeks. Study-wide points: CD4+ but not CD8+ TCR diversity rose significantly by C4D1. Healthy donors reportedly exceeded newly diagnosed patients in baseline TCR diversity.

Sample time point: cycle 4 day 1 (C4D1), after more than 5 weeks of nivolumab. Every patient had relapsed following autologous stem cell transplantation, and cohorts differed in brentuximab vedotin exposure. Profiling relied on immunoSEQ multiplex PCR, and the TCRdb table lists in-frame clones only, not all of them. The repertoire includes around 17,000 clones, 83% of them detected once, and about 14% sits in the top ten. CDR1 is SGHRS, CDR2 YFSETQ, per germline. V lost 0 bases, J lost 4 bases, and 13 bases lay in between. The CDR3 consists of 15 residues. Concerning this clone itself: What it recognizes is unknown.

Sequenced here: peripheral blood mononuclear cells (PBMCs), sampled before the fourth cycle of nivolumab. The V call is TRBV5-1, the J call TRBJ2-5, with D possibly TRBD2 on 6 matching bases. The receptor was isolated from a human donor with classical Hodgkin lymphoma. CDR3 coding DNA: TGCGCCAGCAGCTTGGCCCTGGGACTCGGAGAGACCCAGTACTTC. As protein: CASSLALGLGETQYF.